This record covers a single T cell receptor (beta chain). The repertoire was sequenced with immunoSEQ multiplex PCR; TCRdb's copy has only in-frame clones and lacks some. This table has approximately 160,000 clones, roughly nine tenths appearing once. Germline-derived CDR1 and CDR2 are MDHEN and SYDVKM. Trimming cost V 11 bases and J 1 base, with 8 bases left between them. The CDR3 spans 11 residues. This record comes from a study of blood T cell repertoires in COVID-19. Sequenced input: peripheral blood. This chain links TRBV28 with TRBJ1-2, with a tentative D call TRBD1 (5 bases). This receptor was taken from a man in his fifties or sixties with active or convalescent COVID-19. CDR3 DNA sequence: TGTGCCGTCGGGGGTAACTATGGCTACACCTTC. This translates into CAVGGNYGYTF.